This note documents a single T cell receptor beta chain sequence. The target antigen is unknown. The sample is drawn from a study of T cell repertoires in cytomegalovirus infection. Study-wide context: Indications of both CMV infection and matching HLA type were provided by public TCR beta signatures.

The CDR3 is made up of 16 amino acids. With 5 bases clipped from V and 6 bases from J, the junction kept 14 bases outside the gene matches. Germline V gene data show CDR1 as SEHNR and CDR2 as FQNEAQ (reference sequence). TCRdb independently ran MiXCR on the reads; one entry per CDR3 protein. Of about half a million distinct CDR3 sequences detected, around a third appear once; the ten largest clones hold roughly a sixth. Findings of the study overall: Adding up the frequency of public TCR beta families identified people who carried CMV plus the relevant HLA. HLA-C-restricted CMV clonotypes gave the most frequent clonotype in two of eight donors.

The receptor was isolated from a human donor in good health (CMV status not recorded). Some clones in this sample may be carry-over from other donors' samples. V gene TRBV7-9 combines with J gene TRBJ2-3; TRBD2 agrees at 7 bases. This material consisted of cultured PBMCs, taken from culture after CMV antigen stimulation. The DNA for the CDR3 is TGTGCCAGCAGCCCCGCGGAGACTAGCAATTTGGATACGCAGTATTTT. Its protein product is CASSPAETSNLDTQYF.